This is a list of T cell receptor beta chains from one sample in a study of blood T cell repertoires in COVID-19. The protocol was immunoSEQ multiplex PCR, while the TCRdb copy is restricted to in-frame clones and leaves out a portion. The sample lists over 250,000 clones, 90% occurring once. The source material was peripheral blood. Receptors were obtained from a woman aged 45 to 65 with COVID-19, enrolled during active disease. Each CDR3 is given with its conserved first and last residue. Size values are once, few and many counts, or a class for expanded clones, and some rows have none.

TRBV6-5,.,CASSYAQSGTDTQYF
TRBV4-2,.,CASSLTTGTSGNEQFF
TRBV19,.,CASSIGAGGPRYNEQFF
TRBV4-2,.,CASSLDRGTGELFF
TRBV24-1,.,CATRGAADTQYF
TRBV5-1,.,CASSHGTGAEAFF
TRBV28,.,CASSPQGRTVYTEAFF
TRBV7-3,.,CASSLTGAGGPQNEQFF
TRBV19,.,CASSMEPGLVYNEQFF
TRBV6-5,.,CASRSLAGGGETQYF
TRBV19,.,CASRERDSKGTEAFF
TRBV18,.,CASSPRSQADEAFF
TRBV10-2,.,CASSLTYSYEQYF
TRBV25-1,.,CASSGQGKGQPQHF
TRBV9,.,CASSAWTSGRAVETDTQYF
TRBV5-4,.,CASSPTSGRDEQFF
TRBV29-1,.,CSVEDWADSSYEQYF
TRBV18,.,CASSRSTTELNYGYTF
TRBV5-4,.,CASSSKGANTEAFF
TRBV10-3,.,CASQGGPQETQYF
TRBV2,.,CASTGVDSNQPQHF
TRBV19,few,CASSIRGSNQPQHF